This T cell receptor beta chain was retrieved from a study of T cell responses to AZD1222 COVID-19 vaccine. Only in-frame clones appear in the TCRdb table, and some are missing; sequencing was by immunoSEQ multiplex PCR. In the table there are 200,000 to 250,000 clones, approximately 94% of which are singletons. V lost 5 bases to trimming and J lost 5 bases, with 16 bases between them. Germline CDR1 is MNHEY and CDR2 is SVGAGI. CDR3 length: 14 residues. The J gene is TRBJ2-7, the V gene TRBV6-5; D gene ambiguous. This clonotype was sampled from an adult in good health. The material sequenced was peripheral blood, taken on day 0 of MenACWY control vaccination. DNA for the CDR3: TGTGCCAGCAGTACCCACCGCCTGTGGAACGAGCAGTACTTC. The encoded protein is CASSTHRLWNEQYF.